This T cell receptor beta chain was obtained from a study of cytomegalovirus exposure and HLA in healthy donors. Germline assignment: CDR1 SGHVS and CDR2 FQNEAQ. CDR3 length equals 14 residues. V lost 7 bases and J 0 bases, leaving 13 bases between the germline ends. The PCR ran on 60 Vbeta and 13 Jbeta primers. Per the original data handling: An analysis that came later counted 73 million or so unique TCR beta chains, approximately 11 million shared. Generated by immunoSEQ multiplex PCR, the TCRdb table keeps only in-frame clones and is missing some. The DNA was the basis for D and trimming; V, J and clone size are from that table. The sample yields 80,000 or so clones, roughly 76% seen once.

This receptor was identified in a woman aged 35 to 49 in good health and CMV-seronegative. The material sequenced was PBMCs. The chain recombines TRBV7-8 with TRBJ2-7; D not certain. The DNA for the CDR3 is TGTGCCAGCACTCTGAGCAGGATCTCCTACGAGCAGTACTTC. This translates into CASTLSRISYEQYF. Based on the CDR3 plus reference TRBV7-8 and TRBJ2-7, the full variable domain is GAGVSQSPRYKVAKRGQDVALRCDPISGHVSLFWYQQALGQGPEFLTYFQNEAQLDKSGLPSDRFFAERPEGSVSTLKIQRTQQEDSAVYLCASTLSRISYEQYFGPGTRLTVT.